Below are 7 T cell receptor beta chains sequenced from a single sample in a study of blood T cell repertoires in COVID-19. Clones were sequenced by immunoSEQ multiplex PCR, and TCRdb holds only the in-frame ones, with some missing. This sample carries about 200,000 clones, roughly 80% of them seen once, and the ten largest clones take 4% to 5.5%. Sequences were obtained from peripheral blood. These receptors all stem from a human donor in a cohort sampled during active COVID-19.

This chain connects TRBV5-4 to TRBJ2-3; 7 bases align to TRBD2. This CDR3 has 15 residues. Germline loops: CDR1 SGHNT, CDR2 YYREEE (reference sequence). Germline trimming cut 1 base from V and 0 bases from J; bases unmatched to any gene: 2. The CDR3 protein is CASSLMGGSTDTQYF. The CDR3 nucleotides read TGTGCCAGCAGCTTGATGGGAGGGAGCACAGATACGCAGTATTTT.

The chain uses TRBV2 and TRBJ2-4; 7 nucleotides match TRBD1. The V gene's germline CDR1 is SNHLY and CDR2 FYNNEI. CDR3 length: 17 amino acids. V was pared by 3 bases and J by 1 base, with 9 bases of the junction left unmatched. CDR3 DNA sequence: TGTGCCAGCAGTGATGGGGGACAGATGGAGGCCAAAAACATTCAGTACTTC. Residues: CASSDGGQMEAKNIQYF.

The chain combines TRBV3-1 (or the pseudogene TRBV3-2) with TRBJ1-2; D not resolved. The CDR3 has 13 residues. Trimming took 4 bases from V and 4 from J, leaving 10 bases between them. Germline CDR1 LGHDT, CDR2 YNNKEL (reference sequence). CDR3 protein: CASSPAGSYGYTF. CDR3 DNA sequence: TGTGCCAGCAGCCCAGCGGGAAGCTATGGCTACACCTTC.

This chain connects TRBV9 to TRBJ2-3, with TRBD2 matching over 10 bases. The CDR3 is 20 residues long. Trimming removed 3 bases from V and 1 base from J; junction bases left unmatched: 17. CDR1 and CDR2 from the germline V gene are SGDLS and YYNGEE. This CDR3 reads CASSAQGPGAGGPRTDTQYF. The CDR3 DNA follows: TGTGCCAGCAGCGCACAGGGCCCGGGAGCGGGAGGGCCGCGCACAGATACGCAGTATTTT.

V gene TRBV5-1 combines with J gene TRBJ1-1; 7 nucleotides match TRBD1. This CDR3 comprises 15 residues. Germline V gives CDR1 SGHRS, CDR2 YFSETQ. V lost 1 base to trimming and J lost 1 base; unmatched junction nucleotides: 4. In nucleotides, the CDR3 is TGCGCCAGCAGCTTGCAGGGGGGCCGGAACACTGAAGCTTTCTTT. Protein product: CASSLQGGRNTEAFF.

This clone showed up just once. The rearrangement uses TRBV24-1 and TRBJ2-5; a possible D gene is TRBD1 (6 bases). This CDR3 is 16 amino acids long. Trimming left V 0 bases short and J 5 bases short, with 15 bases between. The V gene's germline CDR1 is KGHDR and CDR2 SFDVKD. CDR3 amino acids: CATSDLGRGAVETQYF. The CDR3 DNA sequence: TGTGCCACCAGTGATTTGGGCAGGGGCGCAGTGGAGACCCAGTACTTC.

The rearrangement links TRBV6-5 to TRBJ1-5; D might be TRBD1 (6 bases). V shed 5 bases and J shed 2 bases, with 13 bases lying between them. Germline loops: CDR1 MNHEY, CDR2 SVGAGI. CDR3 size: 15 residues. The CDR3 DNA reads as TGTGCCAGCAGTAAAACAGGGAGAGGCAATCAGCCCCAGCATTTT. It codes for CASSKTGRGNQPQHF.